This TCR beta chain was recorded in a study of vaccination effects on CD4 cells after COVID-19. Study-wide background: Post-vaccine specimens were collected at a median of 72 days following the second dose.

CD4+ T cells specific for antigen were expanded with viral peptide pools by the ViraFEST assay before sequencing. Having been cultured for less than 12 days, the cells underwent CD4+ T cell isolation. Two doses of BNT162b2 or mRNA-1273 vaccine were administered to participants. Neither prior SARS-CoV-2 infection nor positive nucleocapsid antibodies were present in the vaccine recipients. At days 3 and 7, half of the medium was exchanged for IL-2 medium. On this clone itself: Its cognate antigen is unknown.

Data came from immunoSEQ multiplex PCR; TCRdb stores just in-frame clones and leaves some out. The sample lists about 66,000 clones, roughly three quarters occurring once. The source material was CD4+ T cells from PBMCs cultured with HCoV-OC43 spike peptides, sampled after COVID-19 vaccination. Stated subset: HCoV-OC43 spike overlapping peptide pool stimulation. The TCR originated in a human donor who received a COVID-19 vaccine.

The DNA for the CDR3 is TGTGCCAGCAGCTTAGCTTCGCCTAGTTCTTACAATGAGCAGTTCTTC. Translated, it gives CASSLASPSSYNEQFF. This chain joins TRBV7-7 and TRBJ2-1; D gene ambiguous. CDR1 is SSHAT, CDR2 FNYEAQ, per germline (reference sequence). V lost 0 bases and J lost 4, with 13 bases in between. This CDR3 is built from 16 residues. Full variable domain (outside the CDR3, taken from reference TRBV7-7 and TRBJ2-1): GAGVSQSPRYKVTKRGQDVTLRCDPISSHATLYWYQQALGQGPEFLTYFNYEAQPDKSGLPSDRFSAERPEGSISTLTIQRTEQRDSAMYRCASSLASPSSYNEQFFGPGTRLTVL.